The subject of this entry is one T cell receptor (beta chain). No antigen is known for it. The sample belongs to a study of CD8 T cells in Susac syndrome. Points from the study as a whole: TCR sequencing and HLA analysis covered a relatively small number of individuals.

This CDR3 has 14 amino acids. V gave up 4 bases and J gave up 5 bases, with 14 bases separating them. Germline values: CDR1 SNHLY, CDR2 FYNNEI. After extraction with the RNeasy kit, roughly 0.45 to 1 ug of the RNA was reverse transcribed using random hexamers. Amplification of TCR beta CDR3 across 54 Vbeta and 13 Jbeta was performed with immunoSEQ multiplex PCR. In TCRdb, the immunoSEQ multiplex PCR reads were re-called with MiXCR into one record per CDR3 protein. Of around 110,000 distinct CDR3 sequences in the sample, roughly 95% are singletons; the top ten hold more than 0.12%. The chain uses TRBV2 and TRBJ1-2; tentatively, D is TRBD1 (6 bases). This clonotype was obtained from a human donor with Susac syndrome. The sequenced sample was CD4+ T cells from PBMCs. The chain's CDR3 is CASSAWWQGYGYTF. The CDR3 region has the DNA TGTGCCAGCAGTGCTTGGTGGCAGGGGTATGGCTACACCTTC.